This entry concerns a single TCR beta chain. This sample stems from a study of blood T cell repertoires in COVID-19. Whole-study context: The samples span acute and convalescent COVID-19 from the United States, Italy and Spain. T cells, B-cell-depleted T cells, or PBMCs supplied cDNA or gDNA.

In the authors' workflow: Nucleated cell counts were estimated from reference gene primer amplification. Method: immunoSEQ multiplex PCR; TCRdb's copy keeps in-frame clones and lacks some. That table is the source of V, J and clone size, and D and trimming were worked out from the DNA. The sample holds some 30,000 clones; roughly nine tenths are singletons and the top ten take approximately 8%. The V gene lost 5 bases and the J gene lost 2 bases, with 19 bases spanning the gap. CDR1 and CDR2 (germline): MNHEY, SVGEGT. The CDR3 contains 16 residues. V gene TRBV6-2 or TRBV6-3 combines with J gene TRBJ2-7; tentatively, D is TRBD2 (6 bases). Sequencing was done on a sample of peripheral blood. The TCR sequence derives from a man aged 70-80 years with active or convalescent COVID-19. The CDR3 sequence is CASSGNRDSKPYEQYF. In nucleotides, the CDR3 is TGTGCCAGCAGTGGGAACCGGGACTCGAAGCCCTACGAGCAGTACTTC.